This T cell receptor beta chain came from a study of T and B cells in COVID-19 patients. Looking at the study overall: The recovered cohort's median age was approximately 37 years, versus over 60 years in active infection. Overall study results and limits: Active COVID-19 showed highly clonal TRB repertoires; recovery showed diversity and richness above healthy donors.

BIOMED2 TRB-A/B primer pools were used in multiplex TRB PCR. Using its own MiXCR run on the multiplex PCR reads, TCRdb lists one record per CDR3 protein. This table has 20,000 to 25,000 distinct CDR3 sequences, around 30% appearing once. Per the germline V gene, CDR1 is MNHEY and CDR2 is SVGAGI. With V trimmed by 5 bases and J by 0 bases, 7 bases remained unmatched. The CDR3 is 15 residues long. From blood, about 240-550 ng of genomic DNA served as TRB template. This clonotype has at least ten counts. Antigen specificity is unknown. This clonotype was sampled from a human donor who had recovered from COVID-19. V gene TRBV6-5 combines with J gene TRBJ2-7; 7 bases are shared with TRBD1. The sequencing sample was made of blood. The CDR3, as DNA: TGTGCCAGCAGTCAAACAGGGGTTTCCTCCTACGAGCAGTACTTC. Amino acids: CASSQTGVSSYEQYF.